The entry that follows covers one TCR beta chain sequence. The CDR3 is 15 amino acids. V was trimmed by 0 bases and J by 6 bases, leaving 9 bases between them. Germline loops: CDR1 LGHNA, CDR2 YNFKEQ. RNA, at about 0.5 to 1 ug, was reverse transcribed with random hexamers. TCRdb processed the immunoSEQ multiplex PCR reads anew with MiXCR; each CDR3 protein has one entry. This sample has around 200,000 distinct CDR3 sequences; 85% to 95% occur once, and the top ten carry about 0.08%. The data were taken from a study of CD8 T cells in Susac syndrome. Negative isolation yielded the CD8+ and CD4+ T cells, while FACS enriched the TEMRA cells.

The chain links TRBV4-2 to TRBJ1-6; no firm D call. The sequenced sample was CD4+ T cells from PBMCs. The source is a human donor with multiple sclerosis. The CDR3 bases are TGTGCCAGCAGCCAAGAATCTACCCGTAATTCACCCCTCCACTTT. This translates into CASSQESTRNSPLHF.